The 2 T cell receptor beta chains below were found in one sample sequenced in a study of Ad26.COV2.S vaccination and SARS-CoV-2 variants. Only in-frame clones appear in the TCRdb table, and some are missing; sequencing was by immunoSEQ multiplex PCR. There are approximately 150,000 clones in the sample; roughly 90% occur only once, and less than 6% lies in the top ten. This specimen consisted of peripheral blood, obtained after recovery from COVID-19. The receptors originated from a human donor who had recovered from COVID-19.

V usage is TRBV14 and J usage is TRBJ2-1; 9 bases fit TRBD1. The CDR3 sequence is 15 residues long. The germline CDR1 and CDR2 sequences are SGHDN and FVKESK. The V segment lost 2 bases and the J segment 6 bases; nucleotides outside the gene matches: 5. In DNA form, the CDR3 reads TGTGCCAGCAGCCAACGGACAGGGGAGCGCAATGAGCAGTTCTTC. Amino acids: CASSQRTGERNEQFF.

The chain joins TRBV4-3 to TRBJ1-1; possibly TRBD1 for D (5 bases). Trimming pared 0 bases from V and 7 bases from J, leaving 15 bases between. Germline CDR1 LGHNA, CDR2 YSLEER. This CDR3 contains 15 residues. The CDR3 reads CASSQDRSGGGEAFF. The DNA of the CDR3 is TGCGCCAGCAGCCAAGATCGGTCGGGGGGTGGTGAAGCTTTCTTT.